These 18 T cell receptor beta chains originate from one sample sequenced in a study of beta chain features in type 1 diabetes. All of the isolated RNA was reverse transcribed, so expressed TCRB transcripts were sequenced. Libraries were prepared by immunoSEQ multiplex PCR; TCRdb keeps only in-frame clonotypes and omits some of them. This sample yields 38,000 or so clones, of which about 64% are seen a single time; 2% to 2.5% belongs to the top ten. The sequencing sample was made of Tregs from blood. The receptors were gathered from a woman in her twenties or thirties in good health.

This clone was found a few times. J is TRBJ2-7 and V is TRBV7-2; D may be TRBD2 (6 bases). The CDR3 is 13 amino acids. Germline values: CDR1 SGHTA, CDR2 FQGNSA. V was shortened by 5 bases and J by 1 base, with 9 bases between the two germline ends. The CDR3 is CASSPAGSYEQYF. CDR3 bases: TGTGCCAGCAGCCCGGCGGGGTCCTACGAGCAGTACTTC. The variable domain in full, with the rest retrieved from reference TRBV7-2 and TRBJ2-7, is GAGVSQSPSNKVTEKGKDVELRCDPISGHTALYWYRQSLGQGLEFLIYFQGNSAPDKSGLPSDRFSAERTGGSVSTLTIQRTQQEDSAVYLCASSPAGSYEQYFGPGTRLTVT.

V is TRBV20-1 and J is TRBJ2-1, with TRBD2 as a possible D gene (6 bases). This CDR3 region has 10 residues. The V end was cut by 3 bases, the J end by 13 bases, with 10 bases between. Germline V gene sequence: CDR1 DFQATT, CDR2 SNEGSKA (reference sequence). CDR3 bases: TGCAGTGCTAGTCGGGGGTTTCAGTTCTTC. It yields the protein CSASRGFQFF.

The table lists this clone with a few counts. CDR3 residues: CASSLLAGGRGNTGELFF. DNA for the CDR3: TGTGCCAGCAGCTTACTAGCGGGAGGGCGGGGTAACACCGGGGAGCTGTTTTTT. This chain uses TRBV11-2 with TRBJ2-2, with 12 positions matching TRBD2. There are 18 residues in the CDR3. CDR1 and CDR2 from the germline V gene are SGHAT and FQNNGV. V trimming: 2 bases; J trimming: 2 bases; junction bases outside the gene matches: 6.

This CDR3 reads CASTSYRNTGELFF. The CDR3 DNA reads TGTGCCAGCACATCCTACCGGAACACCGGGGAGCTGTTTTTT. The chain combines TRBV7-9 with TRBJ2-2; D uncertain. Trimming stripped 7 bases from V and 1 base from J, with 10 bases between. CDR1 and CDR2 from the germline V gene are SEHNR and FQNEAQ (reference sequence). The CDR3 extends over 14 amino acids. Using reference TRBV7-9 and TRBJ2-2 for the parts outside the CDR3, the full variable domain is DTGVSQNPRHKITKRGQNVTFRCDPISEHNRLYWYRQTLGQGPEFLTYFQNEAQLEKSRLLSDRFSAERPKGSFSTLEIQRTEQGDSAMYLCASTSYRNTGELFFGEGSRLTVL.

The CDR3 bases are TGTGCCAGCAGCTTAGGATTGGGCGGGAGCTCCTACAATGAGCAGTTCTTC. This gives the protein CASSLGLGGSSYNEQFF. V is TRBV11-2 and J is TRBJ2-1; 7 bases match TRBD2. Germline assignment: CDR1 SGHAT and CDR2 FQNNGV. The CDR3 extends over 17 amino acids. Losses at the gene ends were 1 base for V and 0 bases for J; bases not matched to a gene: 6.

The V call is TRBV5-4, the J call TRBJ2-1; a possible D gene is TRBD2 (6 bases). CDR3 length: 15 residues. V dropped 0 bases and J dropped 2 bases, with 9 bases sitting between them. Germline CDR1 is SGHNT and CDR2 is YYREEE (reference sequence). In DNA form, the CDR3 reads TGTGCCAGCAGCTTGGGGGGGGAGGCCTACAATGAGCAGTTCTTC. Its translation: CASSLGGEAYNEQFF. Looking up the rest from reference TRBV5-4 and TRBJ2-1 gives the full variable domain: ETGVTQSPTHLIKTRGQQVTLRCSSQSGHNTVSWYQQALGQGPQFIFQYYREEENGRGNFPPRFSGLQFPNYSSELNVNALELDDSALYLCASSLGGEAYNEQFFGPGTRLTVL.

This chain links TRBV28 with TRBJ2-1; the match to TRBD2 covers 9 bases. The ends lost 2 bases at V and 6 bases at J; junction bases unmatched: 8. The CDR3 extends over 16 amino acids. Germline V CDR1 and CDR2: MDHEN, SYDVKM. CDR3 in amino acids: CASSLRVGGGVNEQFF. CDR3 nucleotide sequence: TGTGCCAGCAGTTTAAGGGTTGGCGGGGGGGTCAATGAGCAGTTCTTC.

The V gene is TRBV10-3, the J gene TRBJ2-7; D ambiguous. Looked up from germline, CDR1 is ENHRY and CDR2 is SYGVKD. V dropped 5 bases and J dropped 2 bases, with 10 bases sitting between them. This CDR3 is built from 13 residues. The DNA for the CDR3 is TGTGCCATCAGTAAGGCAGGAACCTACGAGCAGTACTTC. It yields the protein CAISKAGTYEQYF.

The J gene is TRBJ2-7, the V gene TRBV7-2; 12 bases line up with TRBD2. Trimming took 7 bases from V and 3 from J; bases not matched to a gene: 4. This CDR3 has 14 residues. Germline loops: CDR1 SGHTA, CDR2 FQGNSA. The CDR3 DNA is TGTGCCAGCACGACTAGCGGGGGAAACTACGAGCAGTACTTC. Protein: CASTTSGGNYEQYF.

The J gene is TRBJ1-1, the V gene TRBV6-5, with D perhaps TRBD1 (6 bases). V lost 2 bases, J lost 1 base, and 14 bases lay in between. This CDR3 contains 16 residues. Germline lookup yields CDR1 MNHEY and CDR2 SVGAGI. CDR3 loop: CASSYRFPGENTEAFF. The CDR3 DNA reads TGTGCCAGCAGTTACCGCTTCCCAGGGGAGAACACTGAAGCTTTCTTT.

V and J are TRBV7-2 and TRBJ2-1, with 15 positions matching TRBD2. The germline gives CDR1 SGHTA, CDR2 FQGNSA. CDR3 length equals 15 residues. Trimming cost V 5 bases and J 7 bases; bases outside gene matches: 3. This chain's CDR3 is CASSPGLAGGNEQFF. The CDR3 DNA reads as TGTGCCAGCAGCCCGGGACTAGCGGGAGGAAATGAGCAGTTCTTC.

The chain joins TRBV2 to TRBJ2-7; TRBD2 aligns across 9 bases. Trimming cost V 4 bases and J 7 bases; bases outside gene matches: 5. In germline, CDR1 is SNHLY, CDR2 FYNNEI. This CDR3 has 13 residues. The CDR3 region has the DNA TGTGCCAGCAGTGCTAGCGGGACCGGTGAGCAGTACTTC. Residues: CASSASGTGEQYF.

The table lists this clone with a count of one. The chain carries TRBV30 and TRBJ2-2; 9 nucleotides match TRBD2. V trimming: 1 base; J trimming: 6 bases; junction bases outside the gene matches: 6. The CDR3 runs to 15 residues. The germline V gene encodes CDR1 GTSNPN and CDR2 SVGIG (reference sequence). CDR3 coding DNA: TGTGCCTGGAGTGGGTTTAGCGGGAGATCCGGGGAGCTGTTTTTT. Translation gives CAWSGFSGRSGELFF.

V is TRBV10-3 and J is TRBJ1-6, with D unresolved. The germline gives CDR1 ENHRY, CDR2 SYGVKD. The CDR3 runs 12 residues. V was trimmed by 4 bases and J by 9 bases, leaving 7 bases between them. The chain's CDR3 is CAISGEGSPLHF. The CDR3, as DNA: TGTGCCATCAGTGGGGAGGGTTCACCCCTCCACTTT.

CDR3 region: CASSFQGGRGDTQYF. DNA for the CDR3: TGTGCCAGCAGCTTTCAGGGCGGGAGGGGGGATACGCAGTATTTT. The rearrangement joins TRBV11-2 to TRBJ2-3, with TRBD2 matching 9 bases. Germline CDR1 reads SGHAT; CDR2 reads FQNNGV. The CDR3 extends over 15 amino acids. V shed 3 bases, J shed 6 bases, and the junction held 7 bases outside the gene matches.

The CDR3 loop is CASSSGQGELDGYTF. Here the CDR3 DNA reads TGTGCCAGTAGTTCCGGACAGGGAGAGTTAGATGGCTACACCTTC. This sequence joins TRBV19 and TRBJ1-2; 8 nucleotides agree with TRBD1. The germline gives CDR1 LNHDA, CDR2 SQIVND (reference sequence). The CDR3 spans 15 residues. V shed 5 bases, J shed 6 bases, and the junction held 11 bases outside the gene matches.

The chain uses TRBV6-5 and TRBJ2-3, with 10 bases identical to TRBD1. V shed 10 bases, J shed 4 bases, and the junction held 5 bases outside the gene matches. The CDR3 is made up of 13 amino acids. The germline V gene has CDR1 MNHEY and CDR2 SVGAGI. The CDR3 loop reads CATRTGGADTQYF. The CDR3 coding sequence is TGTGCCACCCGGACAGGGGGGGCAGATACGCAGTATTTT.

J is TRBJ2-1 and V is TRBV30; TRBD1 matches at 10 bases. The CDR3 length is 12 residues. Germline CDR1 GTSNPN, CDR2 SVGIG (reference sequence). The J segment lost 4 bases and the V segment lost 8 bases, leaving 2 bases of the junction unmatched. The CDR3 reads CAAGQGYNEQFF. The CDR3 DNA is TGTGCCGCGGGACAGGGGTACAATGAGCAGTTCTTC.